A selection of T cell receptor beta chains follows, all from one sample in a study of cytomegalovirus exposure and HLA in healthy donors. Clones were read by immunoSEQ multiplex PCR, and TCRdb kept only the in-frame ones, dropping some. The table records roughly 180,000 clones, roughly 84% of them present only once. Sequenced material: PBMCs. The origin of the receptors is a man younger than 45 in good health and CMV-seronegative. The CDR3 runs from the conserved cysteine through the conserved F or W. The order of the fields is CDR3 protein, CDR3 DNA, D gene, J gene, V gene, clone size. A D gene is named only where the DNA matches it firmly. The listing skips clone size in some rows; elsewhere it reads once, few, many or a size class.

CDR3aa: CASSLVGTPYEQYF
CDR3nt: TGCGCCAGCAGCCTGGTGGGGACACCATACGAGCAGTACTTC
d_gene: -
j_gene: TRBJ2-7
v_gene: TRBV5-1
abundance: -

CDR3aa: CASRPRWGVRSEAFF
CDR3nt: TGTGCCAGCAGACCCAGGTGGGGGGTCCGTTCTGAAGCTTTCTTT
d_gene: -
j_gene: TRBJ1-1
v_gene: TRBV7-2
abundance: -

CDR3aa: CASSLRASGRTGELFF
CDR3nt: TGTGCCAGCAGCTTGAGGGCTAGCGGGAGGACCGGGGAGCTGTTTTTT
d_gene: TRBD2
j_gene: TRBJ2-2
v_gene: TRBV5-6
abundance: -

CDR3aa: CASSLSGQSTGELFF
CDR3nt: TGCGCCAGCAGCTTGTCCGGACAGAGCACCGGGGAGCTGTTTTTT
d_gene: -
j_gene: TRBJ2-2
v_gene: TRBV5-1
abundance: -

CDR3aa: CATGGGQSNTEAFF
CDR3nt: TGTGCCACCGGAGGGGGACAGTCGAACACTGAAGCTTTCTTT
d_gene: TRBD1
j_gene: TRBJ1-1
v_gene: TRBV10-3
abundance: -

CDR3aa: CASSDVLPGRDEQYF
CDR3nt: TGCGCCAGCAGTGATGTTTTGCCGGGGAGGGACGAGCAGTACTTC
d_gene: TRBD2
j_gene: TRBJ2-7
v_gene: TRBV10-1
abundance: -

CDR3aa: CASSFLMTGGSSYNEQFF
CDR3nt: TGTGCCAGCAGTTTCCTTATGACAGGGGGAAGCTCCTACAATGAGCAGTTCTTC
d_gene: TRBD1
j_gene: TRBJ2-1
v_gene: TRBV27
abundance: once

CDR3aa: CASNTGTRYGEQFF
CDR3nt: TGTGCCAGCAATACCGGGACTAGGTACGGTGAGCAGTTCTTC
d_gene: TRBD2
j_gene: TRBJ2-1
v_gene: TRBV27
abundance: -

CDR3aa: CASTTTMNTEAFF
CDR3nt: TGTGCCAGCACTACTACAATGAACACTGAAGCTTTCTTT
d_gene: -
j_gene: TRBJ1-1
v_gene: TRBV5-4
abundance: -

CDR3aa: CASSLAGTSEQYF
CDR3nt: TGTGCCAGCAGCTTGGCCGGGACTAGCGAGCAGTACTTC
d_gene: TRBD2
j_gene: TRBJ2-7
v_gene: TRBV5-6
abundance: -

CDR3aa: CASNLRGQNTEAFF
CDR3nt: TGTGCCAGCAATCTAAGAGGACAGAACACTGAAGCTTTCTTT
d_gene: -
j_gene: TRBJ1-1
v_gene: TRBV6-1
abundance: -

CDR3aa: CAIIKRDRGRNEAFF
CDR3nt: TGTGCCATCATAAAGAGGGACAGGGGTAGGAATGAAGCTTTCTTT
d_gene: TRBD1
j_gene: TRBJ1-1
v_gene: TRBV28
abundance: -

CDR3aa: CASSIGQGFYEQYF
CDR3nt: TGCGCCAGCAGCATCGGACAGGGGTTCTACGAGCAGTACTTC
d_gene: TRBD1
j_gene: TRBJ2-7
v_gene: TRBV5-1
abundance: -

CDR3aa: CASRPTSGGDTQYF
CDR3nt: TGTGCCAGCAGGCCGACTAGTGGTGGAGATACGCAGTATTTT
d_gene: -
j_gene: TRBJ2-3
v_gene: TRBV2
abundance: once

CDR3aa: CASSFRGSSYEQYF
CDR3nt: TGTGCCAGCAGCTTTCGGGGGAGCTCCTACGAGCAGTACTTC
d_gene: -
j_gene: TRBJ2-7
v_gene: TRBV5-4
abundance: -

CDR3aa: CASSLARGYEQYF
CDR3nt: TGTGCCAGCAGCCTTGCGAGGGGGTACGAGCAGTACTTC
d_gene: -
j_gene: TRBJ2-7
v_gene: TRBV7-8
abundance: -

CDR3aa: CASSSSQGTGYGYTF
CDR3nt: TGTGCCAGCAGCTCATCACAGGGGACAGGCTATGGCTACACCTTC
d_gene: TRBD1
j_gene: TRBJ1-2
v_gene: TRBV7-8
abundance: -

CDR3aa: CASSQGWRDRFLYEQYF
CDR3nt: TGCGCCAGCAGCCAAGGCTGGAGGGACAGGTTTCTGTACGAGCAGTACTTC
d_gene: TRBD1
j_gene: TRBJ2-7
v_gene: TRBV4-1
abundance: once

CDR3aa: CASSQEGLAVNTGELFF
CDR3nt: TGCGCCAGCAGCCAAGAAGGTCTAGCGGTGAACACCGGGGAGCTGTTTTTT
d_gene: TRBD2
j_gene: TRBJ2-2
v_gene: TRBV4-3
abundance: -

CDR3aa: CASSERGQGAEAFF
CDR3nt: TGTGCCAGCAGTGAAAGAGGACAGGGGGCTGAAGCTTTCTTT
d_gene: TRBD1
j_gene: TRBJ1-1
v_gene: TRBV25-1
abundance: -

CDR3aa: CASQRTSGGSSYNEQFF
CDR3nt: TGTGCCAGCCAGAGGACTAGCGGGGGGAGCTCCTACAATGAGCAGTTCTTC
d_gene: TRBD2
j_gene: TRBJ2-1
v_gene: TRBV7-9
abundance: -

CDR3aa: CASSDLTNTDTQYF
CDR3nt: TGCGCCAGCAGTGACCTGACTAACACAGATACGCAGTATTTT
d_gene: -
j_gene: TRBJ2-3
v_gene: TRBV10-1
abundance: -

CDR3aa: CASSFLNPGTGARDTQYF
CDR3nt: TGTGCCAGCAGTTTTCTCAATCCCGGGACAGGGGCTAGAGATACGCAGTATTTT
d_gene: TRBD1
j_gene: TRBJ2-3
v_gene: TRBV27
abundance: -

CDR3aa: CASRKLTGTKYEQYF
CDR3nt: TGTGCCAGTAGGAAACTGACAGGGACGAAATACGAGCAGTACTTC
d_gene: TRBD1
j_gene: TRBJ2-7
v_gene: TRBV19
abundance: -

CDR3aa: CASSDPSGRGGLNEQFF
CDR3nt: TGCGCCAGCAGTGACCCCTCGGGGCGGGGGGGCCTCAATGAGCAGTTCTTC
d_gene: TRBD2
j_gene: TRBJ2-1
v_gene: TRBV10-1
abundance: -

CDR3aa: CASSFDRGNTIYF
CDR3nt: TGTGCCAGCAGTTTCGACAGGGGAAACACCATATATTTT
d_gene: -
j_gene: TRBJ1-3
v_gene: TRBV27
abundance: -

CDR3aa: CASSGQEGTEAFF
CDR3nt: TGTGCCAGCAGCGGCCAAGAGGGCACTGAAGCTTTCTTT
d_gene: -
j_gene: TRBJ1-1
v_gene: TRBV7-9
abundance: -

CDR3aa: CASSTQGAGNSPLHF
CDR3nt: TGTGCCAGCAGCACACAGGGGGCAGGCAATTCACCCCTCCACTTT
d_gene: TRBD1
j_gene: TRBJ1-6
v_gene: TRBV7-2
abundance: -

CDR3aa: CASSVTGSSPLHF
CDR3nt: TGCGCCAGCAGCGTGACAGGGTCGTCACCCCTCCACTTT
d_gene: TRBD1
j_gene: TRBJ1-6
v_gene: TRBV5-1
abundance: -

CDR3aa: CASSLEASGNYGQYF
CDR3nt: TGCGCCAGCAGCTTGGAGGCTAGCGGGAACTACGGGCAGTACTTC
d_gene: TRBD2
j_gene: TRBJ2-7
v_gene: TRBV5-1
abundance: -

CDR3aa: CASRPRGPNEQFF
CDR3nt: TGTGCCAGCAGGCCCAGGGGGCCCAATGAGCAGTTCTTC
d_gene: TRBD1
j_gene: TRBJ2-1
v_gene: TRBV7-9
abundance: -

CDR3aa: CASSARLAGVSANTGELFF
CDR3nt: TGTGCCAGCAGTGCAAGACTAGCGGGAGTTTCCGCGAACACCGGGGAGCTGTTTTTT
d_gene: TRBD2
j_gene: TRBJ2-2
v_gene: TRBV2
abundance: -

CDR3aa: CAYGGNTEAFF
CDR3nt: TGTGCCTACGGGGGGAACACTGAAGCTTTCTTT
d_gene: -
j_gene: TRBJ1-1
v_gene: TRBV30
abundance: -

CDR3aa: CASKLGPTGLFSPLHF
CDR3nt: TGCGCCAGCAAATTAGGGCCGACAGGGTTATTTTCACCCCTCCACTTT
d_gene: TRBD1
j_gene: TRBJ1-6
v_gene: TRBV5-1
abundance: -

CDR3aa: CSSEDITYGYTF
CDR3nt: TGTTCCAGCGAGGACATCACGTATGGCTACACCTTC
d_gene: -
j_gene: TRBJ1-2
v_gene: TRBV7-9
abundance: -

CDR3aa: CASSEVRFPYGYTF
CDR3nt: TGTGCCAGCAGTGAAGTGCGGTTTCCCTATGGCTACACCTTC
d_gene: -
j_gene: TRBJ1-2
v_gene: TRBV2
abundance: -

CDR3aa: CASSLQGTEAFF
CDR3nt: TGTGCCAGCAGCTTACAGGGAACTGAAGCTTTCTTT
d_gene: -
j_gene: TRBJ1-1
v_gene: TRBV5-6
abundance: few

CDR3aa: CASAATGGFSYEQYF
CDR3nt: TGTGCCAGCGCGGCGACAGGGGGCTTCTCCTACGAGCAGTACTTC
d_gene: TRBD1
j_gene: TRBJ2-7
v_gene: TRBV18
abundance: -

CDR3aa: CASSIDEDSLSYEQYF
CDR3nt: TGTGCCAGTAGTATAGATGAGGACAGCCTCTCCTACGAGCAGTACTTC
d_gene: -
j_gene: TRBJ2-7
v_gene: TRBV19
abundance: -

CDR3aa: CASSLFDRGNEQYF
CDR3nt: TGTGCCAGCAGCTTATTCGACAGGGGCAACGAGCAGTACTTC
d_gene: TRBD1
j_gene: TRBJ2-7
v_gene: TRBV7-2
abundance: once

CDR3aa: CASSPWGGEGEQYF
CDR3nt: TGTGCCAGCAGCCCATGGGGTGGGGAGGGCGAGCAGTACTTC
d_gene: TRBD2
j_gene: TRBJ2-7
v_gene: TRBV7-6
abundance: -

CDR3aa: CASGIGATYEQYF
CDR3nt: TGCGCCAGCGGCATTGGAGCCACCTACGAGCAGTACTTC
d_gene: -
j_gene: TRBJ2-7
v_gene: TRBV5-1
abundance: -